Listed below are T cell receptor beta chains from one sample, sequenced in a study of shared clonotypes between healthy human individuals. The data were produced by immunoSEQ multiplex PCR, yet TCRdb's version contains in-frame clones alone and is incomplete. The repertoire includes over a million clones, approximately 97% of them detected once, and roughly 1.2% sits in the top ten. The sequenced sample consisted of naive CD4+ T cells sorted from blood. The receptors here all came from a man aged 25-40 years in good health. Both conserved end residues are part of each CDR3. A D gene is named only where the DNA matches it firmly. Expanded clones get a size class; other rows say once, few or many, or leave the size out.

v_call: TRBV19; clone_size: .; d_call: .; j_call: TRBJ2-7; cdr3_aa: CASSIRATLYEQYF; cdr3_nt: TGTGCCAGTAGTATAAGGGCGACACTCTACGAGCAGTACTTC
v_call: TRBV6-5; clone_size: .; d_call: TRBD1; j_call: TRBJ2-3; cdr3_aa: CASKLTGGVDTQYF; cdr3_nt: TGTGCCAGCAAACTGACAGGGGGGGTAGATACGCAGTATTTT
v_call: TRBV7-9; clone_size: once; d_call: .; j_call: TRBJ1-5; cdr3_aa: CASSLGSGANQPQHF; cdr3_nt: TGTGCCAGCAGCTTAGGAAGCGGCGCTAATCAGCCCCAGCATTTT
v_call: TRBV21-1; clone_size: .; d_call: .; j_call: TRBJ2-7; cdr3_aa: CASSTSSGSPYEQYF; cdr3_nt: TGTGCCAGCAGCACATCATCAGGGTCCCCCTACGAGCAGTACTTC
v_call: TRBV5-1; clone_size: .; d_call: .; j_call: TRBJ2-1; cdr3_aa: CASSLNRAGDDEQFF; cdr3_nt: TGCGCCAGCAGCTTGAATCGTGCCGGGGATGATGAGCAGTTCTTC
v_call: TRBV5-5; clone_size: .; d_call: .; j_call: TRBJ1-1; cdr3_aa: CASSLVWAGRYTEAFF; cdr3_nt: TGTGCCAGCAGCCTGGTTTGGGCAGGGCGTTACACTGAAGCTTTCTTT
v_call: TRBV2; clone_size: .; d_call: .; j_call: TRBJ1-4; cdr3_aa: CASSEAVGGATNEKLFF; cdr3_nt: TGTGCCAGCAGTGAAGCGGTAGGCGGGGCAACTAATGAAAAACTGTTTTTT
v_call: TRBV9; clone_size: .; d_call: .; j_call: TRBJ1-3; cdr3_aa: CASSPGPGGNTIYF; cdr3_nt: TGTGCCAGCAGCCCGGGCCCGGGGGGAAACACCATATATTTT
v_call: TRBV9; clone_size: .; d_call: .; j_call: TRBJ2-1; cdr3_aa: CASSSTPFSYNEQFF; cdr3_nt: TGTGCCAGCAGCTCCACTCCGTTTTCCTACAATGAGCAGTTCTTC
v_call: TRBV7-9; clone_size: .; d_call: TRBD2; j_call: TRBJ2-1; cdr3_aa: CASRPVSGRANEQFF; cdr3_nt: TGTGCCAGCAGACCCGTGAGCGGGAGGGCCAATGAGCAGTTCTTC
v_call: TRBV6-6; clone_size: .; d_call: .; j_call: TRBJ1-1; cdr3_aa: CASTSWGFNTEAFF; cdr3_nt: TGTGCCAGCACCTCTTGGGGGTTTAACACTGAAGCTTTCTTT
v_call: TRBV7-8; clone_size: .; d_call: .; j_call: TRBJ2-6; cdr3_aa: CASSSSGLLIANVLTF; cdr3_nt: TGTGCCAGCAGCTCCTCGGGGCTTCTGATAGCCAACGTCCTGACTTTC
v_call: TRBV5-8; clone_size: .; d_call: .; j_call: TRBJ2-3; cdr3_aa: CASSLRLGSSKDTQYF; cdr3_nt: TGTGCCAGCAGCCTGCGTCTCGGGAGTTCTAAAGATACGCAGTATTTT
v_call: TRBV28; clone_size: .; d_call: .; j_call: TRBJ2-6; cdr3_aa: CASSSSLGQSSGANVLTF; cdr3_nt: TGTGCCAGCAGTTCCTCTTTAGGACAGAGCTCTGGGGCCAACGTCCTGACTTTC
v_call: TRBV6-5; clone_size: .; d_call: .; j_call: TRBJ2-7; cdr3_aa: CASSATRKGEQYF; cdr3_nt: TGTGCCAGCAGCGCAACCCGAAAAGGCGAGCAGTACTTC
v_call: TRBV25-1; clone_size: .; d_call: TRBD2; j_call: TRBJ2-1; cdr3_aa: CASRGLAADEQFF; cdr3_nt: TGTGCCAGCAGGGGCCTAGCGGCAGATGAGCAGTTCTTC
v_call: TRBV4-1; clone_size: .; d_call: TRBD2; j_call: TRBJ2-5; cdr3_aa: CASRGLPSGSKAQYF; cdr3_nt: TGCGCCAGCAGGGGTCTGCCTAGCGGAAGTAAGGCCCAGTACTTC
v_call: TRBV5-1; clone_size: .; d_call: .; j_call: TRBJ1-1; cdr3_aa: CASSLGRGKTFF; cdr3_nt: TGCGCCAGCAGCTTGGGTAGGGGGAAGACTTTCTTT
v_call: TRBV7-9; clone_size: once; d_call: .; j_call: TRBJ1-1; cdr3_aa: CASSFKKEPEAFF; cdr3_nt: TGTGCCAGCAGCTTTAAGAAAGAGCCTGAAGCTTTCTTT
v_call: TRBV29-1; clone_size: .; d_call: .; j_call: TRBJ1-2; cdr3_aa: CSVGVWNYGYTF; cdr3_nt: TGCAGCGTTGGAGTCTGGAACTATGGCTACACCTTC
v_call: TRBV19; clone_size: .; d_call: .; j_call: TRBJ2-7; cdr3_aa: CASSKILRGGKGEQYF; cdr3_nt: TGTGCCAGTAGTAAGATCCTCCGGGGAGGCAAGGGGGAGCAGTACTTC
v_call: TRBV18; clone_size: .; d_call: TRBD2; j_call: TRBJ2-7; cdr3_aa: CASSQSGTSSYEQYF; cdr3_nt: TGTGCCAGCTCTCAGTCCGGGACTAGCTCCTACGAGCAGTACTTC
v_call: TRBV29-1; clone_size: .; d_call: TRBD1; j_call: TRBJ2-3; cdr3_aa: CSVERGRADTQYF; cdr3_nt: TGCAGCGTTGAGAGGGGGCGCGCAGATACGCAGTATTTT
v_call: TRBV7-9; clone_size: .; d_call: TRBD2; j_call: TRBJ2-1; cdr3_aa: CASSRGEGPSNEQFF; cdr3_nt: TGTGCCAGCAGCCGGGGGGAGGGCCCTAGCAATGAGCAGTTCTTC
v_call: TRBV6-5; clone_size: .; d_call: .; j_call: TRBJ1-5; cdr3_aa: CASKGRSNQPQHF; cdr3_nt: TGTGCCAGCAAGGGTCGCAGCAATCAGCCCCAGCATTTT